Presented here are 4 T cell receptor beta chains from one specimen sequenced in a study of technical replicates of blood from a few donors. The data were produced by immunoSEQ multiplex PCR, yet TCRdb's version contains in-frame clones alone and is incomplete. The sample has about 94,000 clones; almost 97% are singletons. Source material: T cells isolated from PBMCs. Receptors originate from a human donor in good health.

V usage is TRBV4-3 and J usage is TRBJ1-5; no reliable D call. V was shortened by 2 bases and J by 5 bases, with 10 bases between the two germline ends. Germline lookup yields CDR1 LGHNA and CDR2 YSLEER. The CDR3 spans 14 residues. CDR3 in DNA: TGCGCCAGCAGCCAATCCTCCCTATATCAGCCCCAGCATTTT. Encoded protein: CASSQSSLYQPQHF.

The CDR3 region is CASSYQDYGYTF. The CDR3 region has the DNA TGTGCCAGCAGTTATCAGGACTATGGCTACACCTTC. This chain links TRBV7-8 with TRBJ1-2, with unresolved D. Germline CDR1 is SGHVS and CDR2 is FQNEAQ. Trimming took 6 bases from V and 3 from J, leaving 8 bases between them. This CDR3 has 12 residues.

The chain employs TRBV27 and TRBJ2-1, with 10 bases fitting TRBD2. J was trimmed by 3 bases and V by 0 bases; bases with no gene match: 2. The CDR3 consists of 16 residues. Germline V gene data show CDR1 as MNHEY and CDR2 as SMNVEV (reference sequence). Written as DNA, the CDR3 is TGTGCCAGCAGTTTATCCCCTAGCGGGAGCTACAATGAGCAGTTCTTC. Translated: CASSLSPSGSYNEQFF.

This clone was detected only once. This chain joins TRBV6-5 and TRBJ2-2; D is undetermined. This CDR3 spans 16 amino acids. The V gene lost 1 base and the J gene lost 4 bases, with 13 bases spanning the gap. Germline lookup yields CDR1 MNHEY and CDR2 SVGAGI. The DNA of the CDR3 is TGTGCCAGCAGTTACTTGGTTACATCGGGCACCGGGGAGCTGTTTTTT. It translates to CASSYLVTSGTGELFF.